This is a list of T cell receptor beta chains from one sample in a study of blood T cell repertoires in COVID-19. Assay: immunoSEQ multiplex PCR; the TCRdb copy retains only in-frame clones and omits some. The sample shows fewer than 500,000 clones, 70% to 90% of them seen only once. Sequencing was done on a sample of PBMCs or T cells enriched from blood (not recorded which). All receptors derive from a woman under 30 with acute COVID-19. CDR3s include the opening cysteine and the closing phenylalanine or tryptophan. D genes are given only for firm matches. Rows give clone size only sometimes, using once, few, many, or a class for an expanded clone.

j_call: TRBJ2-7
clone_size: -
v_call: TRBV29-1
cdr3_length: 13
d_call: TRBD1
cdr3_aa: CSVENDRDYEQYF
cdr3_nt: TGCAGCGTTGAAAACGACAGGGACTACGAGCAGTACTTC

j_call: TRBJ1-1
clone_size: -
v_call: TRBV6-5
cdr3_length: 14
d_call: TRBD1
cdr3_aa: CASRSGTGGTEAFF
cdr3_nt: TGTGCCAGCAGGTCCGGGACAGGGGGCACTGAAGCTTTCTTT

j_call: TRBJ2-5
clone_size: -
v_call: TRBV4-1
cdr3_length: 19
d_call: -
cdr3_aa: CASSQVRAGPEKPGETQYF
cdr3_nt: TGCGCCAGCAGCCAAGTTCGGGCAGGGCCAGAGAAACCAGGAGAGACCCAGTACTTC

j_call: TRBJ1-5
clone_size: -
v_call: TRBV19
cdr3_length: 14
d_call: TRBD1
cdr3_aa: CASSPRDSGQPQHF
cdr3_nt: TGTGCCAGTAGTCCTAGGGACAGTGGGCAGCCCCAGCATTTT

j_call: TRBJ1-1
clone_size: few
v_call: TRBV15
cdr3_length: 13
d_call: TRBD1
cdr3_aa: CATSPWGTGTAFF
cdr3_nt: TGTGCCACCAGCCCCTGGGGGACAGGGACCGCTTTCTTT

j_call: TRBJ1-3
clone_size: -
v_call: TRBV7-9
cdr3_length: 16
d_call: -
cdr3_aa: CASEEPDLSSGNTIYF
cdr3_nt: TGTGCCAGTGAAGAGCCCGACTTAAGCTCTGGAAACACCATATATTTT

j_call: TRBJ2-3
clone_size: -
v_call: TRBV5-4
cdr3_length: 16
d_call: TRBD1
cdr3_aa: CASSLTGTGITDTQYF
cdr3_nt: TGTGCCAGCAGCTTGACCGGGACAGGGATTACAGATACGCAGTATTTT

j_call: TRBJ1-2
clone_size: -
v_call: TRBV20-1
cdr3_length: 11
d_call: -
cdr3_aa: CSAGQGYGYTF
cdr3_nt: TGCAGTGCTGGGCAGGGGTATGGCTACACCTTC

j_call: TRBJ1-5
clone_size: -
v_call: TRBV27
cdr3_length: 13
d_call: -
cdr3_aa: CASRQTFDQPQHF
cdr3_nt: TGTGCCAGCCGGCAGACTTTCGATCAGCCCCAGCATTTT

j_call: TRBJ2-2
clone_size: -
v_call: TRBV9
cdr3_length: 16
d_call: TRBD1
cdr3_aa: CASSVLGTDYTGELFF
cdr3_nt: TGTGCCAGCAGCGTTTTGGGGACAGACTACACCGGGGAGCTGTTTTTT

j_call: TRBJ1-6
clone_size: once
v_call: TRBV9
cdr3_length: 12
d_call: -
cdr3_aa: CASGQPNSPLHF
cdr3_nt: TGTGCCAGTGGACAGCCAAATTCACCCCTCCACTTT

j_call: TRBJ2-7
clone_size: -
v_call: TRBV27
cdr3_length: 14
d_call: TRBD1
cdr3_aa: CASSIWTGGNEQYF
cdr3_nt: TGTGCCAGCAGTATTTGGACAGGGGGCAACGAGCAGTACTTC

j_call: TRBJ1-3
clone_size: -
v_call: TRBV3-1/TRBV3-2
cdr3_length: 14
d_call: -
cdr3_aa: CASSQGGRGNTIYF
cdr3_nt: TGTGCCAGCAGCCAAGGGGGGCGAGGAAACACCATATATTTT

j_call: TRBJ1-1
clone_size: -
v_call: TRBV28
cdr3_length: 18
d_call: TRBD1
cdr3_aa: CASSLLRDRGASNTEAFF
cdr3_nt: TGTGCCAGCAGTTTATTGCGGGACAGGGGTGCCTCGAACACTGAAGCTTTCTTT

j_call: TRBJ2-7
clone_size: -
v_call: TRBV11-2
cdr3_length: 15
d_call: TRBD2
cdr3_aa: CASSVTSGGPYEQYF
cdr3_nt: TGTGCCAGCAGCGTAACTAGCGGGGGGCCCTACGAGCAGTACTTC

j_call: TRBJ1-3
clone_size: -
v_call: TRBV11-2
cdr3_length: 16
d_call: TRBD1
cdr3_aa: CASSRGQGFSGNTIYF
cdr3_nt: TGTGCCAGCAGCCGAGGACAGGGCTTCTCTGGAAACACCATATATTTT

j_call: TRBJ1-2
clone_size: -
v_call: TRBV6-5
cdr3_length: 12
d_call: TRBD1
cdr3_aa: CASSYRQGRYTF
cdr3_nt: TGTGCCAGCAGTTACCGACAGGGCCGCTACACCTTC

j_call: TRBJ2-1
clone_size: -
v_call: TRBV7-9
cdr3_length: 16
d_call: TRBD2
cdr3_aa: CASSLAPTILANEQFF
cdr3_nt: TGTGCCAGCAGCTTAGCCCCAACCATACTAGCGAATGAGCAGTTCTTC

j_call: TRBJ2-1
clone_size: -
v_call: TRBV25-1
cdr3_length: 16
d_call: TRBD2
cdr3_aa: CASSELAGVSHNEQFF
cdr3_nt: TGTGCCAGCAGTGAACTAGCGGGAGTGTCTCACAATGAGCAGTTCTTC